The 20 T cell receptor beta chains presented below share a single source sample, sequenced in a study of T-cell memory formation after mild COVID-19. Each CDR3 protein gets one entry after TCRdb re-called the 5' RACE reads with MiXCR. The data contain around 450,000 distinct CDR3 sequences, 24% of them singletons. Sequenced input: PBMCs or a T cell subset sorted from them (not recorded which). These receptor sequences come from an adult woman who had mild COVID-19 (a few samples of this study predate the infection). Cell type and time point are not known.

The chain recombines TRBV29-1 with TRBJ2-1, with D possibly matching TRBD1 (6 bases). Trimming cost V 4 bases and J 3 bases, with 10 bases left between them. Germline V gene lookup returns CDR1 SQVTM and CDR2 ANQGSEA. The CDR3 has 13 amino acids. CDR3 DNA sequence: TGCAGCGTTGGGACAGAGAGCTACAATGAGCAGTTCTTC. This sequence encodes CSVGTESYNEQFF.

This clonotype was observed a handful of times. This chain links TRBV5-1 with TRBJ2-2; D is possibly TRBD2 (6 bases). CDR3 length: 16 residues. In germline, CDR1 is SGHRS, CDR2 YFSETQ. Trimming removed 0 bases from V and 5 bases from J, with 14 bases in between. CDR3 sequence (DNA): TGCGCCAGCAGCTTGGCTGGGTCGGGAGTTACCGGGGAGCTGTTTTTT. Its protein product is CASSLAGSGVTGELFF.

Details on this clonotype: This may arise from a read error, as a much more abundant clone is one base away. The chain is built from TRBV15 and TRBJ1-2; 7 nucleotides match TRBD1. CDR1 LNHNV and CDR2 YYDKDF come from the germline V gene (reference sequence). There are 13 residues in the CDR3. The ends lost 5 bases at V and 2 bases at J; junction bases unmatched: 2. The CDR3 is CATSPDRNYGYTF. The CDR3 nucleotides read TGTGCCACCAGCCCGGACAGGAACTATGGCTACACCTTC.

The CDR3: CASSYSGESSYEQYF. CDR3 in DNA: TGTGCCAGCAGTTACTCGGGGGAAAGCTCCTACGAGCAGTACTTC. The rearrangement uses TRBV6-2 or TRBV6-3 and TRBJ2-7; D is perhaps TRBD1 or TRBD2 (5 bases each). The germline CDR1 and CDR2 sequences are MNHEY and SVGEGT. Trimming pared 0 bases from V and 0 bases from J, leaving 9 bases between. The CDR3 runs to 15 residues.

The chain is built from TRBV6-6 and TRBJ2-1; TRBD1 matches 10 bases. V shed 2 bases, J shed 7 bases, and the junction held 8 bases outside the gene matches. Germline V CDR1 and CDR2: MNHNY, SVGAGI (reference sequence). The CDR3 extends over 16 amino acids. The CDR3 DNA is TGTGCCAGCAGTTACGCCGGACAGGGGGGTCCAAATGAGCAGTTCTTC. Protein: CASSYAGQGGPNEQFF.

This clonotype was seen more than once but under ten times. The chain uses TRBV12-3 or TRBV12-4 and TRBJ1-1; D remains ambiguous. This CDR3 has 15 amino acids. The V end was cut by 7 bases, the J end by 1 base, with 16 bases between. The CDR3 reads CASTGGMYWNTEAFF. The CDR3 coding sequence is TGTGCCAGCACGGGAGGGATGTACTGGAACACTGAAGCTTTCTTT.

This clonotype came up a few times. V usage is TRBV5-6 and J usage is TRBJ2-2, with 8 bases matching TRBD1. The CDR3 has 18 amino acids. Germline CDR1 SGHDT, CDR2 YYEEEE. With 2 bases clipped from V and 5 bases from J, the junction kept 14 bases outside the gene matches. The CDR3 region has the DNA TGTGCCAGCAGCTTCATGAGACAGGGGTTTATGTGGACCGGGGAGCTGTTTTTT. Translated: CASSFMRQGFMWTGELFF.

This clonotype was seen many times. This chain links TRBV12-3 or TRBV12-4 with TRBJ2-3; the D is unclear. The germline V and J ends were trimmed by 3 bases and 6 bases, with 10 bases remaining between them. The CDR3 length is 13 residues. The CDR3 nucleotides read TGTGCCAGCAGTTTTCCGCCCCCCGATACGCAGTATTTT. This encodes CASSFPPPDTQYF.

V gene TRBV29-1 combines with J gene TRBJ2-7; 8 bases map to TRBD1. With 6 bases clipped from V and 1 base from J, the junction kept 5 bases outside the gene matches. The V gene's germline CDR1 is SQVTM and CDR2 ANQGSEA. The CDR3 extends over 13 amino acids. The CDR3 protein is CSVRGQGSYEQYF. In DNA form, the CDR3 reads TGCAGCGTCCGCGGACAGGGTTCCTACGAGCAGTACTTC.

This sequence joins TRBV7-2 and TRBJ1-1; D is unresolved. V gave up 1 base and J gave up 8 bases, with 11 bases separating them. Germline V CDR1 and CDR2: SGHTA, FQGNSA. The CDR3 has 13 residues. CDR3 bases: TGTGCCAGCAGCTTAGGGTGGTTGGCGGAAGCTTTCTTT. The encoded protein is CASSLGWLAEAFF. Filled out from reference TRBV7-2 and TRBJ1-1, the complete variable domain reads GAGVSQSPSNKVTEKGKDVELRCDPISGHTALYWYRQSLGQGLEFLIYFQGNSAPDKSGLPSDRFSAERTGGSVSTLTIQRTQQEDSAVYLCASSLGWLAEAFFGQGTRLTVV.

This chain uses TRBV18 with TRBJ1-2, with D unclear. V was cut by 3 bases and J by 2 bases, with 13 bases left in between. Germline V gives CDR1 KGHSH, CDR2 LQKENI. This CDR3 region has 15 residues. The CDR3 region has the DNA TGTGCCAGCTCACCGGAGAGGATTAACAACTATGGCTACACCTTC. This encodes CASSPERINNYGYTF.

This clonotype was seen only a few times. This chain joins TRBV10-3 and TRBJ2-1; either TRBD1 or TRBD2 may fit D (5 bases each). Per the germline V gene, CDR1 is ENHRY and CDR2 is SYGVKD. V lost 8 bases and J lost 6, with 17 bases in between. The CDR3 has 14 residues. Written as DNA, the CDR3 is TGTGCCATCGGGGGACCGGTCCTGACCAATGAGCAGTTCTTC. Amino acids: CAIGGPVLTNEQFF.

This clonotype was seen only a few times. The chain has TRBV29-1 and TRBJ2-3; no clear D gene. This CDR3 spans 12 amino acids. Trimming removed 7 bases from V and 8 bases from J, with 16 bases in between. The germline gives CDR1 SQVTM, CDR2 ANQGSEA. The chain's CDR3 is CSAEPESGTQYF. The CDR3 bases are TGCAGCGCCGAACCTGAGTCCGGTACGCAGTATTTT.

The chain recombines TRBV7-6 with TRBJ2-7; 9 bases match TRBD1. J was trimmed by 5 bases and V by 4 bases; bases with no gene match: 9. Germline assignment: CDR1 SGHVS and CDR2 FNYEAQ. The CDR3 runs 15 residues. CDR3 nucleotides: TGTGCCAGCAGCTCCCCGGGACAGGGTATCCACGAGCAGTACTTC. This sequence encodes CASSSPGQGIHEQYF.

V usage is TRBV20-1 and J usage is TRBJ2-7, with D hard to call. Germline V gene sequence: CDR1 DFQATT, CDR2 SNEGSKA (reference sequence). V gave up 3 bases and J gave up 4 bases, with 7 bases separating them. The CDR3 runs to 11 residues. Here the CDR3 DNA reads TGCAGTGCTAGGCCCGATTACGAGCAGTACTTC. Protein product: CSARPDYEQYF.

The chain employs TRBV20-1 and TRBJ1-4; 7 positions match TRBD1. V lost 4 bases and J lost 6; bases outside the gene matches: 11. The germline V gene encodes CDR1 DFQATT and CDR2 SNEGSKA (reference sequence). The CDR3 spans 15 residues. CDR3 amino acids: CSAISSGDSDEKLFF. The CDR3 DNA sequence: TGCAGTGCTATCTCGTCCGGGGACAGCGATGAAAAACTGTTTTTT.

This clonotype was seen a handful of times. This chain connects TRBV29-1 to TRBJ2-4; no definite D call. The germline V and J ends were trimmed by 5 bases and 14 bases, with 13 bases remaining between them. The CDR3 length is 10 residues. Germline V gene data show CDR1 as SQVTM and CDR2 as ANQGSEA. This CDR3 reads CSVLKGIEYF. In DNA form, the CDR3 reads TGCAGCGTTTTAAAGGGTATCGAGTACTTC.

The chain employs TRBV5-1 and TRBJ1-1; D gene unclear. This CDR3 spans 13 amino acids. The V gene's germline CDR1 is SGHRS and CDR2 YFSETQ. The V and J ends lost 0 bases and 6 bases respectively, with 9 bases between them. The CDR3 protein is CASSLGGWSEAFF. As DNA, the CDR3 is TGCGCCAGCAGCTTGGGGGGTTGGTCTGAAGCTTTCTTT.

This clonotype was counted once. The chain recombines TRBV18 with TRBJ2-7, with D possibly being TRBD1 or TRBD2 (5 bases each). The CDR3 contains 14 residues. Trimming removed 5 bases at V and 4 bases at J, with 15 bases between. In germline, CDR1 is KGHSH, CDR2 LQKENI. DNA of the CDR3: TGTGCCAGCTCATACCGGGACGGACCATACGAGCAGTACTTC. Amino acids: CASSYRDGPYEQYF.

The chain has TRBV2 and TRBJ2-7, with D perhaps being TRBD1 or TRBD2 (6 bases each). Trimming removed 6 bases at V and 5 bases at J, with 17 bases between. CDR1 is SNHLY and CDR2 is FYNNEI in the germline V gene. The CDR3 loop spans 14 amino acids. The CDR3, as DNA: TGTGCCAGCAGGGAGGGGGGCGCCAACCACGAGCAGTACTTC. It specifies CASREGGANHEQYF.